Below, 21 T cell receptor beta chains from the same sample are listed, as sequenced in a study of CD8 T cells in ankylosing spondylitis. Via MiXCR, TCRdb re-called the 5' RACE reads, giving one row per CDR3 protein. The sample includes approximately 290,000 distinct CDR3 sequences, around 20% seen only once; the top ten take roughly 4%. The sample consisted of blood, either unsorted or a sorted T cell fraction (not recorded which). These receptors were collected from a female donor with ankylosing spondylitis or in good health (not recorded which).

This clonotype occurred a few times. V gene TRBV12-3 or TRBV12-4 combines with J gene TRBJ2-3; TRBD2 is a possible D gene (7 bases). The CDR3 has 18 amino acids. The V gene lost 2 bases and the J gene lost 2 bases, with 20 bases spanning the gap. CDR3 amino acids: CASSLRGGGGRITDTQYF. The CDR3 DNA follows: TGTGCCAGCAGTTTAAGAGGGGGAGGGGGTAGGATCACAGATACGCAGTATTTT.

This sequence joins TRBV7-9 and TRBJ2-5; possible D gene TRBD1, 6 bases. V was trimmed by 4 bases and J by 3 bases, leaving 15 bases between them. Germline CDR1 SEHNR, CDR2 FQNEAQ (reference sequence). The CDR3 runs 15 residues. The CDR3 DNA is TGTGCCAGCAGCTACCAGGATACAGGGAAAGAGACCCAGTACTTC. The encoded protein is CASSYQDTGKETQYF.

This clonotype was seen repeatedly, ten times or more. This chain joins TRBV12-3 or TRBV12-4 and TRBJ2-6; 8 bases line up with TRBD1. The CDR3 has 18 residues. V trimming: 5 bases; J trimming: 0 bases; junction bases outside the gene matches: 9. The CDR3 coding sequence is TGTGCCAGCAGTCCCGCCCGACAGGGGACCTCTGGGGCCAACGTCCTGACTTTC. It is translated as CASSPARQGTSGANVLTF.

This chain uses TRBV18 with TRBJ2-2; D not resolved. Trimming cost V 6 bases and J 8 bases, with 10 bases left between them. Germline V gives CDR1 KGHSH, CDR2 LQKENI. This CDR3 contains 12 residues. The CDR3: CASSSRGGELFF. CDR3 nucleotide sequence: TGTGCCAGCTCGTCTAGAGGTGGGGAGCTGTTTTTT.

This clonotype appeared many times. This chain uses TRBV20-1 with TRBJ2-3; 8 nucleotides align to TRBD2. V shed 2 bases, J shed 6 bases, and the junction held 7 bases outside the gene matches. Germline V gives CDR1 DFQATT, CDR2 SNEGSKA (reference sequence). The CDR3 is made up of 14 amino acids. CDR3 protein: CSARWWREVDTQYF. In nucleotides, the CDR3 is TGCAGTGCTAGATGGTGGCGGGAGGTGGATACGCAGTATTTT.

This clonotype came up a few times. The V and J genes are TRBV7-9 and TRBJ2-1; tentatively, D is TRBD1 or TRBD2 (5 bases each). Trimming cost V 3 bases and J 2 bases, with 14 bases left between them. Per the germline V gene, CDR1 is SEHNR and CDR2 is FQNEAQ (reference sequence). The CDR3 spans 16 residues. CDR3 in amino acids: CASSFGTGLAYNEQFF. CDR3 DNA: TGTGCCAGCAGCTTCGGGACGGGGCTAGCCTACAATGAGCAGTTCTTC.

This clonotype has just a few counts. This chain uses TRBV10-3 with TRBJ2-1, with TRBD2 identical over 11 bases. Germline V gene data show CDR1 as ENHRY and CDR2 as SYGVKD. This CDR3 spans 16 amino acids. Losses at the gene ends were 10 bases for V and 10 bases for J; bases not matched to a gene: 18. In nucleotides, the CDR3 is TGTGCCACGATAACCGGCATAGCGGGAGGGCCCGGAGAGCAGTTCTTC. Translated, it gives CATITGIAGGPGEQFF.

The gene calls are TRBV10-2 and TRBJ2-1, with 12 bases fitting TRBD1. CDR1 is WSHSY, CDR2 SAAADI, per germline. This CDR3 region has 17 residues. V shed 2 bases and J 9 bases; nucleotides not matched to a gene: 11. CDR3 sequence (DNA): TGCGCCAGCAGTGAGCCTACCGGGACAGGGGGCAGGAGTGAGCAGTTCTTC. This sequence encodes CASSEPTGTGGRSEQFF.

The sample holds a few counts of this clonotype. This rearrangement joins TRBV12-3 or TRBV12-4 to TRBJ1-5; the D gene is possibly TRBD1 (6 bases). Trimming cost V 3 bases and J 5 bases, with 14 bases left between them. The CDR3 contains 15 residues. CDR3 in amino acids: CASSFSRGLYQPQHF. The CDR3 coding sequence is TGTGCCAGCAGTTTTTCCCGGGGGCTCTATCAGCCCCAGCATTTT.

The V gene is TRBV20-1, the J gene TRBJ2-1, with TRBD2 matching over 8 bases. CDR3 length: 14 amino acids. The germline V gene has CDR1 DFQATT and CDR2 SNEGSKA (reference sequence). The J segment lost 8 bases and the V segment lost 4 bases, leaving 10 bases of the junction unmatched. The CDR3 loop is CSAIGGGTGDEQFF. In DNA, the CDR3 is TGCAGTGCTATTGGCGGGGGGACGGGCGATGAGCAGTTCTTC.

This clonotype was detected only a few times. The J gene is TRBJ2-1, the V gene TRBV9, with D hard to call. CDR1 is SGDLS, CDR2 YYNGEE, per germline. There are 15 residues in the CDR3. Trimming stripped 0 bases from V and 0 bases from J, with 7 bases between. This CDR3 reads CASSVGAISYNEQFF. CDR3 DNA sequence: TGTGCCAGCAGCGTAGGGGCCATCTCCTACAATGAGCAGTTCTTC.

This clonotype occurred many times. This rearrangement joins TRBV18 to TRBJ2-2; 9 bases align to TRBD2. CDR1 KGHSH and CDR2 LQKENI come from the germline V gene. The V segment lost 4 bases and the J segment 4 bases; nucleotides outside the gene matches: 4. The CDR3 has 15 amino acids. Here the CDR3 reads CASSLSGRTTGELFF. The CDR3 DNA sequence: TGTGCCAGCTCACTCAGCGGGAGGACCACCGGGGAGCTGTTTTTT.

The chain uses TRBV6-1 and TRBJ1-1; D is uncertain. The germline gives CDR1 MNHNS, CDR2 SASEGT. The CDR3 contains 16 residues. Trimming removed 6 bases from V and 1 base from J, with 18 bases in between. The CDR3 here is CASRALVGGANTEAFF. The CDR3 nucleotides are TGTGCCAGCAGAGCTCTCGTCGGAGGCGCGAACACTGAAGCTTTCTTT.

The V gene is TRBV20-1, the J gene TRBJ2-7; D is ambiguous. The CDR3 sequence is 14 residues long. The germline V and J ends were trimmed by 6 bases and 7 bases, with 22 bases remaining between them. Germline V gives CDR1 DFQATT, CDR2 SNEGSKA (reference sequence). The CDR3 here is CSADLSKGLGEQYF. In DNA form, the CDR3 reads TGCAGTGCCGATTTGTCCAAGGGATTGGGGGAGCAGTACTTC.

This rearrangement joins TRBV12-3 or TRBV12-4 to TRBJ2-2, with D tentatively TRBD2 (6 bases). CDR3 size: 15 residues. V lost 4 bases and J lost 5, with 14 bases in between. The CDR3 DNA reads as TGTGCCAGCAGTTCCCTAGCGCCCAGAACCGGGGAGCTGTTTTTT. This sequence encodes CASSSLAPRTGELFF.

This clonotype was seen many times. This chain connects TRBV5-1 to TRBJ2-2; D gene unclear. V lost 1 base and J lost 2, with 12 bases in between. This CDR3 is built from 16 residues. Germline-derived CDR1 and CDR2 are SGHRS and YFSETQ. The CDR3 spells CASSLTGYGNTGELFF. CDR3 nucleotide sequence: TGCGCCAGCAGCTTGACCGGGTATGGCAACACCGGGGAGCTGTTTTTT.

CDR3 protein: CATSDLFGTGSYNEQFF. Written as DNA, the CDR3 is TGTGCCACCAGTGATTTATTCGGGACAGGGAGCTACAATGAGCAGTTCTTC. The chain has TRBV24-1 and TRBJ2-1; 9 nucleotides agree with TRBD1. The V and J ends lost 1 base and 3 bases, in that order; junction bases with no gene match: 6. CDR3 length: 17 residues. The germline V gene has CDR1 KGHDR and CDR2 SFDVKD.

The chain recombines TRBV12-3 or TRBV12-4 with TRBJ1-1; D may be TRBD1 (6 bases). The V gene lost 5 bases and the J gene lost 3 bases, with 16 bases spanning the gap. The CDR3 consists of 15 residues. CDR3 sequence: CASSLRDNRYTEAFF. DNA for the CDR3: TGTGCCAGCAGTCTCAGGGACAACCGCTACACTGAAGCTTTCTTT.

This clonotype turned up a few times. This chain joins TRBV5-6 and TRBJ2-7; 9 bases line up with TRBD2. This CDR3 contains 15 residues. J gave up 0 bases and V 1 base, and 2 bases lay outside the gene matches. Germline CDR1 is SGHDT and CDR2 is YYEEEE. CDR3 nucleotide sequence: TGTGCCAGCAGCTTGATTAGCGGGAGCTCCTACGAGCAGTACTTC. Its protein is CASSLISGSSYEQYF.

This clonotype was detected a few times. The genes are TRBV20-1 and TRBJ2-7; D may correspond to TRBD1 or TRBD2 (5 bases each). The CDR3 totals 14 residues. Germline-derived CDR1 and CDR2 are DFQATT and SNEGSKA (reference sequence). With 1 base removed from V and 3 bases from J, the gap between germline ends came to 13 bases. For the CDR3, the DNA is TGCAGTGCTAGAGGGGGACGATCGAGCTACGAGCAGTACTTC. It translates to CSARGGRSSYEQYF.

The chain couples TRBV6-6 to TRBJ2-1, with D uncertain. V lost 6 bases and J 7 bases, leaving 13 bases between the germline ends. CDR3 length equals 13 residues. Germline V gene data show CDR1 as MNHNY and CDR2 as SVGAGI (reference sequence). The CDR3, as DNA: TGTGCCAGCAGCCGAACGTGGGATAATGAGCAGTTCTTC. The encoded protein is CASSRTWDNEQFF.